This is a list of T cell receptor beta chains from one sample in a study of TIL therapy for anti-PD-1-resistant metastatic lung cancer. The assay was immunoSEQ multiplex PCR, and TCRdb's table has in-frame clones only and misses some. The sample lists about 46,000 clones, around 85% occurring once. The specimen comprised blood, sampled at baseline. The receptors stem from a person aged 25-80 years with non-small cell lung cancer. The CDR3 runs from the conserved cysteine through the conserved F or W. The D gene is left open where the match is weak. Only part of the rows carry a size: once, few, many, or a class if the clone is expanded.

TRBV28,TRBD2,once,TRBJ2-2,TGTGCCAGCATTGCGGGAGGCCACACCGGGGAGCTGTTTTTT,CASIAGGHTGELFF
TRBV11-2,NA,NA,TRBJ2-2,TGTGCCAGCAGTGTGAGGTTAAACACCGGGGAGCTGTTTTTT,CASSVRLNTGELFF
TRBV15,TRBD1,NA,TRBJ1-1,TGTGCCACCAGCAGCGGCACAGGGGCGGTAAACACTGAAGCTTTCTTT,CATSSGTGAVNTEAFF
TRBV28,TRBD1,once,TRBJ1-1,TGTGCCAGCAGTGGAACCGGGACAGTTGAAGCTTTCTTT,CASSGTGTVEAFF
TRBV10-1,NA,NA,TRBJ1-5,TGCGCCAGCAGTGAGTCGAACAGAGATAGCAATCAGCCCCAGCATTTT,CASSESNRDSNQPQHF
TRBV11-3,TRBD2,NA,TRBJ2-2,TGTGCCAGCACCCACGCGGGGGGTAACACCGGGGAGCTGTTTTTT,CASTHAGGNTGELFF
TRBV18,NA,NA,TRBJ2-5,TGTGCCAGCTCACCACCAGGGCGCCAAGAGACCCAGTACTTC,CASSPPGRQETQYF
TRBV28,NA,NA,TRBJ2-3,TGTGCCAGCAGTCCCACAGATACGCAGTATTTT,CASSPTDTQYF
TRBV19,NA,NA,TRBJ1-1,TGTGCCAGTAGTATCTCAGACATGAACACTGAAGCTTTCTTT,CASSISDMNTEAFF
TRBV19,NA,NA,TRBJ2-4,TGTGCCAGTAGTAGCAGGGACAACTTATTCATTCAGTACTTC,CASSSRDNLFIQYF
TRBV6-5,TRBD1,NA,TRBJ1-2,TGTGCCAGCAGTTACTCTTCTCAGGGGGCCTATGGCTACACCTTC,CASSYSSQGAYGYTF
TRBV7-9,TRBD1,NA,TRBJ1-1,TGTGCCAGCAGTACAGGGGGCACTGAAGCTTTCTTT,CASSTGGTEAFF
TRBV6-5,NA,NA,TRBJ2-7,TGTGCCATACAACAGAGGGCCCAAACCTACGAGCAGTACTTC,CAIQQRAQTYEQYF
TRBV14,NA,NA,TRBJ2-2,TGTGCCAGCAGCCCTCGGGAGGGGGCGACCGGGGAGCTGTTTTTT,CASSPREGATGELFF
TRBV28,NA,NA,TRBJ2-1,TGTGCCAGCAGTTTATCGGCAGGGCCCAATGAGCAGTTCTTC,CASSLSAGPNEQFF
TRBV6-5,NA,NA,TRBJ1-4,TGTGCCAGCAGTTACTCGAGGGACCGTAATGAAAAACTGTTTTTT,CASSYSRDRNEKLFF
TRBV28,TRBD2,NA,TRBJ2-7,TGTGCCAGCAGTGCGGCCGGGAGCGGGGGAGCCTCCTACGAGCAGTACTTC,CASSAAGSGGASYEQYF
TRBV6-5,NA,once,TRBJ2-7,TGTGCCAGCAGTCAACAGGGATACGAGCAGTACTTC,CASSQQGYEQYF
TRBV7-2,TRBD2,NA,TRBJ2-7,TGTGCCAGCAGCTTATATTGGGCGGGAGCGATCGAGCAGTACTTC,CASSLYWAGAIEQYF
TRBV29-1,TRBD2,NA,TRBJ2-3,TGCAGCGTTGACGCTCTAGCGGGAGGGGGCACAGATACGCAGTATTTT,CSVDALAGGGTDTQYF
TRBV30,TRBD2,NA,TRBJ2-3,TGTGCCTGGAACCAACTAGCGTCCACAGATACGCAGTATTTT,CAWNQLASTDTQYF
TRBV24-1,NA,NA,TRBJ1-1,TGTGCCACCAGTGATAAAATGCGTGACACCGGTGCCACTGAAGCTTTCTTT,CATSDKMRDTGATEAFF
TRBV6-2/TRBV6-3,TRBD1,NA,TRBJ2-1,TGTGCCAGCAGCAACTCGGGACAGGTCTCCTACAATGAGCAGTTCTTC,CASSNSGQVSYNEQFF
TRBV3-1/TRBV3-2,NA,NA,TRBJ2-3,TGTGCCAGCAGCCAAGGTGAGCGTTCGGATACGCAGTATTTT,CASSQGERSDTQYF
TRBV28,TRBD1,NA,TRBJ1-5,TGTGCCAGCAGCCCCGGGACAGGGCGTCAGCCCCAGCATTTT,CASSPGTGRQPQHF
TRBV29-1,TRBD2,once,TRBJ2-1,TGCAGCGTTGACGTAATGACGAGACGGGGGGAGGATGAGCAGTTCTTC,CSVDVMTRRGEDEQFF